This T cell receptor beta chain was observed in a study of human T cells and chemical hapten exposure. Across the whole study: Patients, a majority of them female, were diagnosed with alopecia areata, totalis or universalis.

There are a few counts of this clonotype. Its antigen is unidentified. Whole-study findings and limits: Relative to controls, expanded TCRs formed significantly more large CDR3 similarity clusters. Patch test score was positively correlated with the counts of TCRs that had expanded at PT1. TCRs above 1 in 1000 frequency stayed constant with DPC sensitization.

The sample's time point: patch test 3, about 24 weeks after DPC sensitization. Treatment: therapeutic diphenylcyclopropenone sensitization with weekly scalp DPC. Each CDR3 protein gets one entry after TCRdb re-called the RACE reads with MiXCR. The data contain some 89,000 distinct CDR3 sequences, 25% to 35% of them seen just once; the ten biggest clones take up about 9.3%. The CDR3 loop spans 12 amino acids. V lost 6 bases to trimming and J lost 7 bases, with 13 bases between them. The germline gives CDR1 DFQATT, CDR2 SNEGSKA (reference sequence). The sample was whole blood, taken in connection with sensitization to the hapten diphenylcyclopropenone (DPC). This clonotype originated in a man aged 40-49 years with alopecia areata. Some clones in this sample may be carry-over from other donors' samples. The chain links TRBV20-1 to TRBJ1-5; perhaps TRBD1 as D (5 bases). The CDR3 region is CSAGPGIQPQHF. CDR3 bases: TGCAGTGCCGGGCCAGGGATCCAGCCCCAGCATTTT.